These 9 T cell receptor beta chains were sequenced from one sample in a study of a mutant IDH1 vaccine in newly diagnosed glioma listed by TCRdb under 2021. Interpreted using the paper, the time point label stands for: week 11, during vaccination. Each vaccine dose was 300 ug of a 20-mer mutant IDH1 peptide in Montanide, given subcutaneously with topical imiquimod. Receptors were amplified or captured by the immunoSEQ multiplex PCR assay. TCRdb mirrors the immuneACCESS table, restricted to in-frame sequences. Some clones are absent from its copies; in checked studies, under half trace to an unresolved V gene, and the reason for the others is unknown. The sample contains some 64,000 clones, 75% to 90% of them found a single time. 5.9% of the sample rests with the top ten. These receptors' antigens are unknown. The sequences come from PBMCs, collected from a glioma patient whose treatment included an IDH1 peptide vaccine. These receptors came from a man in his forties or fifties with glioma.

V is TRBV25-1 and J is TRBJ1-1; D unresolved. Trimming shortened V by 8 bases and J by 13 bases, and 17 bases separated the two germline ends. The V gene's germline CDR1 is MGHDK and CDR2 SYGVNS. This CDR3 has 11 amino acids. The CDR3 spells CASRSTGQLFF. The CDR3 DNA sequence: TGTGCCAGCCGAAGTACCGGGCAGCTTTTCTTT. Based on the CDR3 plus reference TRBV25-1 and TRBJ1-1, the full variable domain is EADIYQTPRYLVIGTGKKITLECSQTMGHDKMYWYQQDPGMELHLIHYSYGVNSTEKGDLSSESTVSRIRTEHFPLTLESARPSHTSQYLCASRSTGQLFFGQGTRLTVV.

This sequence joins TRBV15 and TRBJ2-1; TRBD2 agrees at 7 bases. The junction had 3 bases not matched to a gene; V was cut back by 8 bases and J by 2 bases. This CDR3 region has 13 residues. Germline CDR1 and CDR2: LNHNV and YYDKDF (reference sequence). The CDR3 region has the DNA TGTGCCACCCTCGGGGGGACCTACAATGAGCAGTTCTTC. Its protein product is CATLGGTYNEQFF.

In this sample, this clone turned up a few times. Other DNA variants within this sample encode the same CDR3. DNA of the CDR3: TGCGCCAGCAGCCAAGGCTGGAACACTGAAGCTTTCTTT. As protein: CASSQGWNTEAFF. The gene calls are TRBV4-1 and TRBJ1-1; D gene unclear. CDR3 length: 13 amino acids. CDR1 and CDR2 (germline): MGHRA, YSYEKL. The ends were cut back, 1 base at V and 1 base at J, with 4 bases in the middle.

V and J are TRBV6-1 and TRBJ1-1; 7 nucleotides align to TRBD1. Per germline, CDR1 MNHNS and CDR2 SASEGT. The CDR3 sequence is 15 residues long. The V segment lost 3 bases and the J segment 2 bases; nucleotides outside the gene matches: 6. CDR3 amino acids: CASSETGLGNTEAFF. In nucleotides, the CDR3 is TGTGCCAGCAGTGAGACAGGGCTTGGAAACACTGAAGCTTTCTTT.

This rearrangement joins TRBV6-4 to TRBJ1-1; tentative D call: TRBD1 (6 bases). This CDR3 is 13 amino acids long. Trimming pared 2 bases from V and 5 bases from J, leaving 9 bases between. CDR1 is MRHNA and CDR2 is SNTAGT in the germline V gene. The DNA for the CDR3 is TGTGCCAGCAGTGACACGAGGGGGACTGAAGCTTTCTTT. Protein: CASSDTRGTEAFF.

V and J are TRBV6-5 and TRBJ1-5, with 8 nucleotides matching TRBD1. V shed 7 bases and J 2 bases; nucleotides not matched to a gene: 4. Germline V CDR1 and CDR2: MNHEY, SVGAGI. This CDR3 spans 14 amino acids. The CDR3 spells CASNPTGGNQPQHF. In DNA, the CDR3 is TGTGCCAGCAACCCGACAGGGGGCAATCAGCCCCAGCATTTT.

Worth noting for this clone: One end of the junction does not line up with germline, which may come from a read error. V usage is TRBV9 and J usage is TRBJ2-3, with 15 nucleotides matching TRBD2. CDR3 length: 16 residues. CDR1 is SGDLS and CDR2 is YYNGEE in the germline V gene. This CDR3 is CANSGTSGRMTDTQYF. The CDR3 DNA follows: TGTGCCAACAGCGGGACTAGCGGGAGGATGACAGATACGCAGTATTTT.

This chain joins TRBV6-4 and TRBJ1-1; D uncertain. The CDR3 has 14 residues. Trimming took 5 bases from V and 2 from J, leaving 12 bases between them. CDR1 is MRHNA and CDR2 is SNTAGT in the germline V gene. The CDR3 nucleotides are TGTGCCAGCAGTCGGGGAAGACATAACACTGAAGCTTTCTTT. Its protein product is CASSRGRHNTEAFF.

This sequence joins TRBV7-6 and TRBJ1-2, with TRBD1 matching over 10 bases. V was pared by 1 base and J by 8 bases, with 7 bases of the junction left unmatched. The CDR3 totals 15 residues. Germline V gives CDR1 SGHVS, CDR2 FNYEAQ. The CDR3 here is CASSLEGDRGRGYTF. The CDR3 nucleotides are TGTGCCAGCAGCTTAGAGGGAGACAGGGGGCGAGGCTACACCTTC.